This T cell receptor beta chain was observed in a study of blood T cell repertoires in COVID-19. On the study more broadly: The United States, Italy and Spain supplied acute and convalescent COVID-19 samples. T cells, B-cell-depleted T cells, or PBMCs supplied cDNA or gDNA.

The CDR3 contains 18 residues. V gave up 1 base and J gave up 3 bases, with 21 bases separating them. Germline V gene lookup returns CDR1 LGHDT and CDR2 YNNKEL (reference sequence). This clone was counted between two and nine times. As originally analysed: Reference gene primer amplification gave estimated nucleated cell counts. The assay was immunoSEQ multiplex PCR, and TCRdb's table has in-frame clones only and misses some. That table furnishes V, J and clone size, whereas the DNA furnished D and trimming. This table holds 95,000 to 150,000 clones, about 88% found once. The receptor was isolated from a woman of 80 years or more with acute or convalescent COVID-19. The chain employs TRBV3-1 (or the pseudogene TRBV3-2) and TRBJ2-5; TRBD2 is a possible D gene (6 bases). Input material: peripheral blood. CDR3 region: CASSQVGWGAGWKETQYF. Written as DNA, the CDR3 is TGTGCCAGCAGCCAAGTCGGTTGGGGCGCGGGGTGGAAAGAGACCCAGTACTTC.